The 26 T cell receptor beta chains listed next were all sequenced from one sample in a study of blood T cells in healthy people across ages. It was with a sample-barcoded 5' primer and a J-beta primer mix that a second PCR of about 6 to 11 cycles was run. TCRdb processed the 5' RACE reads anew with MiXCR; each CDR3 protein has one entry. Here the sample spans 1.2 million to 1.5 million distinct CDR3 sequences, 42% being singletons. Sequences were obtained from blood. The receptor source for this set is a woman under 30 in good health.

The CDR3 DNA is TGTGCCAGCACGGAGGGGGCGTACAATGAGCAGTTCTTC. Amino acid sequence: CASTEGAYNEQFF. The chain joins TRBV12-3 or TRBV12-4 to TRBJ2-1; D is possibly TRBD1 (7 bases). CDR3 length equals 13 residues. V lost 7 bases to trimming and J lost 4 bases, with 11 bases between them.

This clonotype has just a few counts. The CDR3 reads CASSFDLDRGYEQYF. The CDR3 bases are TGTGCCAGCAGCTTTGATCTGGACAGGGGCTACGAGCAGTACTTC. The genes are TRBV5-5 and TRBJ2-7; the match to TRBD1 covers 9 bases. This CDR3 comprises 15 residues. V lost 2 bases and J lost 3; bases outside the gene matches: 6. CDR1 is SGHKS and CDR2 is YYEKEE in the germline V gene (reference sequence).

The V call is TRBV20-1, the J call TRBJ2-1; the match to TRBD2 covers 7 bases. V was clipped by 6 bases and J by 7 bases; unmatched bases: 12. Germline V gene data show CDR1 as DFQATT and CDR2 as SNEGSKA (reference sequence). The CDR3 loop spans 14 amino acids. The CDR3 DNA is TGCAGTGCAAGCCGGGGGAGGGCCGGGAATGAGCAGTTCTTC. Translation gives CSASRGRAGNEQFF.

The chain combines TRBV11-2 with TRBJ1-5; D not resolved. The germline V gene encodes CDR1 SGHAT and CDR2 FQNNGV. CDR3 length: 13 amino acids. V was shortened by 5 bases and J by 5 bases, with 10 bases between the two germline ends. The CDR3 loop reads CASSVSRDQPQHF. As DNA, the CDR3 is TGTGCCAGCAGCGTAAGTAGGGATCAGCCCCAGCATTTT.

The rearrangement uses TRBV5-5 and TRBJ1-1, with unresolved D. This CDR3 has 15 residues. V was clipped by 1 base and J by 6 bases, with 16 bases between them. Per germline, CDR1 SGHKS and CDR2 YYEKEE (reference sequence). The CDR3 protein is CASSLPSGVEAEAFF. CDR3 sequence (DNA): TGTGCCAGCAGCTTGCCCTCTGGGGTGGAGGCTGAAGCTTTCTTT.

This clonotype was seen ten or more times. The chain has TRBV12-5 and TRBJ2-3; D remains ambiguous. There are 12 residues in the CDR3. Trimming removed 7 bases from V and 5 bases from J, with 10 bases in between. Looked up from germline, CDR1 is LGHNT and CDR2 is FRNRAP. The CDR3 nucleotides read TGTGCTAGTGACGCAGGCGGAGATACGCAGTATTTT. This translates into CASDAGGDTQYF. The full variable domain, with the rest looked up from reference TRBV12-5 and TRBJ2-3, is DARVTQTPRHKVTEMGQEVTMRCQPILGHNTVFWYRQTMMQGLELLAYFRNRAPLDDSGMPKDRFSAEMPDATLATLKIQPSEPRDSAVYFCASDAGGDTQYFGPGTRLTVL.

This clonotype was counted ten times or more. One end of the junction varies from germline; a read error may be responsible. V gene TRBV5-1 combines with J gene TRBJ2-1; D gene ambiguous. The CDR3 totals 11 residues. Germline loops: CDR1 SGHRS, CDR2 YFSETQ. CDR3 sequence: CASSWDNEQFF. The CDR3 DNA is TGTGCCAGCAGTTGGGACAATGAGCAGTTCTTC.

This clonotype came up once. The CDR3 sequence is CASSPPRAGATADTQYF. In DNA, the CDR3 is TGTGCCAGCTCACCACCGAGAGCGGGGGCCACGGCAGATACGCAGTATTTT. The V call is TRBV18, the J call TRBJ2-3, with TRBD2 matching over 8 bases. The CDR3 is 17 amino acids. Germline CDR1 KGHSH, CDR2 LQKENI. The junction had 9 bases not matched to a gene; V was cut back by 0 bases and J by 4 bases.

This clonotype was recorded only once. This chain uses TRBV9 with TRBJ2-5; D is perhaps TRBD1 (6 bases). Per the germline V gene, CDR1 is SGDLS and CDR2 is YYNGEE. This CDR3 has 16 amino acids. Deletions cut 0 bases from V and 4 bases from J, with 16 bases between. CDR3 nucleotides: TGTGCCAGCAGCGTAGGGGGGTACAGGGAAGGAGAGACCCAGTACTTC. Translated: CASSVGGYREGETQYF.

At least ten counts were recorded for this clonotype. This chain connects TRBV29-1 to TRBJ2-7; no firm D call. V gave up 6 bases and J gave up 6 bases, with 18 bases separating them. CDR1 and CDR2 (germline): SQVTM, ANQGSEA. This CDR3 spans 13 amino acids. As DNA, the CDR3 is TGCAGCGTCCAGGTTCAGGAAGGAAGCGAGCAGTACTTC. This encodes CSVQVQEGSEQYF.

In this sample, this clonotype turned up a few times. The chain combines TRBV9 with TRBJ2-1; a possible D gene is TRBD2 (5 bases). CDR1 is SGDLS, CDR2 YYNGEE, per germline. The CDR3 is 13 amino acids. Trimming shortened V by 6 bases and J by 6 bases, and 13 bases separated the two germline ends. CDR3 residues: CASTVGSGNEQFF. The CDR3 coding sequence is TGTGCCAGCACTGTGGGGAGCGGCAATGAGCAGTTCTTC.

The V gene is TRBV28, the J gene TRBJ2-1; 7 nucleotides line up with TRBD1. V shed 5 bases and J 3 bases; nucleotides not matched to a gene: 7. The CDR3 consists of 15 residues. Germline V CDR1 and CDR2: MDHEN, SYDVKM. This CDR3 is CASSDRTGLYNEQFF. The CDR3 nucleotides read TGTGCCAGCAGTGATCGGACAGGACTCTACAATGAGCAGTTCTTC.

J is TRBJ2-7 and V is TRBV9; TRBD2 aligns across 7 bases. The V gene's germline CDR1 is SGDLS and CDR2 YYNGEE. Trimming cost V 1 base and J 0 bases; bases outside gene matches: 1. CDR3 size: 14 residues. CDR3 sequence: CASSVSGNSYEQYF. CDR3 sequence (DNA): TGTGCCAGCAGCGTAAGCGGGAACTCCTACGAGCAGTACTTC.

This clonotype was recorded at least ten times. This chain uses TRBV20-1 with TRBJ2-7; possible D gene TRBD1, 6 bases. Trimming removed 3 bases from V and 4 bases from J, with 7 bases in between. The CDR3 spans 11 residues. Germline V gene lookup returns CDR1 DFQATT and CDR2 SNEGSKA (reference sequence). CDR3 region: CSARGAYEQYF. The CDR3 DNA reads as TGCAGTGCTAGGGGGGCATACGAGCAGTACTTC.

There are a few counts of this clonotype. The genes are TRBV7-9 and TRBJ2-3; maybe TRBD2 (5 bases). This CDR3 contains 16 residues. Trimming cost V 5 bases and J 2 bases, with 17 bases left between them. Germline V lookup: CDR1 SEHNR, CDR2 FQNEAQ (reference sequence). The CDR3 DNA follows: TGTGCCAGCAGCCCCCCGGGGTTTACGGACACAGATACGCAGTATTTT. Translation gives CASSPPGFTDTDTQYF.

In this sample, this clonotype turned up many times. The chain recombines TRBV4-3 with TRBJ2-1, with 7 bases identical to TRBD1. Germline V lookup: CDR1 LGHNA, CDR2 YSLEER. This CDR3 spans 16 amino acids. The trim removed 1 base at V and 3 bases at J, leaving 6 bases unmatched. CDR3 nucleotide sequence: TGCGCCAGCAGCCAAGGTTCGACAGGGATCTACAATGAGCAGTTCTTC. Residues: CASSQGSTGIYNEQFF.

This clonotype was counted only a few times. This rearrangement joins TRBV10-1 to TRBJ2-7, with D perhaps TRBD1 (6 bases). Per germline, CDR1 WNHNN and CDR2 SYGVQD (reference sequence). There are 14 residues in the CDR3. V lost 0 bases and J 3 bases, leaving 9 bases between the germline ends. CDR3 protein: CASSESYRDYEQYF. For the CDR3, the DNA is TGCGCCAGCAGTGAGTCGTACAGGGACTACGAGCAGTACTTC.

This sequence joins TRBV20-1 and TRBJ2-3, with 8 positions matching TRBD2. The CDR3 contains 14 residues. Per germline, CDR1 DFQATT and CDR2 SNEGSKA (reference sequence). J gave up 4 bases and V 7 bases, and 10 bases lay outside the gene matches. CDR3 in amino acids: CSVPGGAFSDTQYF. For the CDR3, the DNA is TGCAGTGTCCCCGGGGGGGCCTTCTCAGATACGCAGTATTTT.

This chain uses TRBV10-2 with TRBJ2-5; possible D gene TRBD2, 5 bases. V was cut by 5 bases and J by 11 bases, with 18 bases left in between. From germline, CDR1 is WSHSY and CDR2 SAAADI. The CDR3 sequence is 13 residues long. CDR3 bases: TGCGCCAGCAGTACCTACGGGGAAAATGAGCAGTACTTC. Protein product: CASSTYGENEQYF.

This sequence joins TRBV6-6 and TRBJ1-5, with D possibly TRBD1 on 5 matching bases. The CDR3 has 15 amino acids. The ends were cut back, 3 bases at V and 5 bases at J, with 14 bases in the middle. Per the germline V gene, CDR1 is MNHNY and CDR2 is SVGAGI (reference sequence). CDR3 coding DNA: TGTGCCAGCAGTTATCCCGGGACGGCTGATCAGCCCCAGCATTTT. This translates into CASSYPGTADQPQHF.

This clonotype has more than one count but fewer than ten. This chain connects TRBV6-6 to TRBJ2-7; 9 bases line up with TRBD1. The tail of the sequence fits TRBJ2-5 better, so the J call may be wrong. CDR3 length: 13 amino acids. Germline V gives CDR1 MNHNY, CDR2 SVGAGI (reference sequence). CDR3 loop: CASSRGQGLTQYF. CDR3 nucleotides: TGTGCCAGCAGCCGGGGACAGGGTCTGACCCAGTACTTC.

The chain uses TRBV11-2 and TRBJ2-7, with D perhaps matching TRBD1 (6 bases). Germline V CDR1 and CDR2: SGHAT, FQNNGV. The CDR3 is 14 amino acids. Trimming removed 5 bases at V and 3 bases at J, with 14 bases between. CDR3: CASSPGGRGYEQYF. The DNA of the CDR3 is TGTGCCAGCAGCCCAGGTGGCAGGGGCTACGAGCAGTACTTC.

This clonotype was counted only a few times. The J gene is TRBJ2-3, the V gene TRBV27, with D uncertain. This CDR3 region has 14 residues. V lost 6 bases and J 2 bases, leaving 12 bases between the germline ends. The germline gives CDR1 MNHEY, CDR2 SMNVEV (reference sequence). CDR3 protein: CASRRDSDTDTQYF. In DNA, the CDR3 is TGTGCCAGCAGACGTGACTCGGACACAGATACGCAGTATTTT.

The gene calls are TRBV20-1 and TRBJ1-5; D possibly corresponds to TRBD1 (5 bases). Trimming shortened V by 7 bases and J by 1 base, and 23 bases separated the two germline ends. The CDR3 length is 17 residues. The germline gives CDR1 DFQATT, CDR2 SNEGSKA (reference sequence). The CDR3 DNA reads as TGCAGTGTTGGGAGGGAGGGGACCCTAGGGAGCAATCAGCCCCAGCATTTT. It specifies CSVGREGTLGSNQPQHF.

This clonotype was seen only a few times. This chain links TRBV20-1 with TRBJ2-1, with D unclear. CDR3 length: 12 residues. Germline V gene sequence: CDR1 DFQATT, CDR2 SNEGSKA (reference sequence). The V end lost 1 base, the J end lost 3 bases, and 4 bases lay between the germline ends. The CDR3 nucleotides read TGCAGTGCTAGAGTTGTCTACAATGAGCAGTTCTTC. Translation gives CSARVVYNEQFF.

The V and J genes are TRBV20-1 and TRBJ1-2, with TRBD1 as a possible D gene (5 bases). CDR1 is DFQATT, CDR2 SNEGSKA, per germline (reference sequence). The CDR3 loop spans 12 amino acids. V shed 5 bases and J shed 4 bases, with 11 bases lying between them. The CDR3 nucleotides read TGCAGTGCTGTGCTGGGGCCCTATGGCTACACCTTC. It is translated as CSAVLGPYGYTF.